Listed below are T cell receptor beta chains from one sample, sequenced in a study of follicular helper T cells after annual influenza vaccination. Profiled with immunoSEQ multiplex PCR; TCRdb holds only in-frame clones, not every one. The sample includes more than 2,000 clones, approximately 87% of them seen just once. This specimen consisted of CXCR5- memory CD4+ T cells sorted from blood, obtained on the day of influenza vaccination. The receptors were gathered from an adult who received the influenza vaccine. Each CDR3 is given with its conserved first and last residue. The D gene is left open where the match is weak.

V,length,D,J,CDR3,DNA
TRBV6-1,13,NA,TRBJ1-5,CASSGESNQPQHF,TGTGCCAGCAGTGGGGAAAGCAATCAGCCCCAGCATTTT
TRBV9,12,NA,TRBJ1-2,CASSVNGRGYTF,TGTGCCAGCAGCGTAAACGGTAGAGGCTACACCTTC
TRBV19,15,NA,TRBJ2-3,CASTTGDGYTDTQYF,TGTGCCAGTACTACCGGGGACGGCTACACAGATACGCAGTATTTT
TRBV7-2,15,NA,TRBJ2-3,CASSLRRAGSDTQYF,TGTGCCAGCAGCTTAAGGAGGGCAGGGTCAGATACGCAGTATTTT
TRBV30,13,NA,TRBJ2-7,CAWSPRTLSPPHF,TGTGCCTGGAGTCCCAGGACCCTATCCCCCCCCCACTTC
TRBV28,8,NA,TRBJ1-1,CATSGAFF,TGTGCCACCAGCGGAGCTTTCTTT
TRBV18,14,NA,TRBJ1-2,CASSPTGANYGYTF,TGTGCCAGCTCACCGACAGGAGCAAACTATGGCTACACCTTC
TRBV5-4,15,NA,TRBJ2-1,CASSPTGGLGNEQFF,TGTGCCAGCAGCCCTACAGGCGGACTGGGGAATGAGCAGTTCTTC
TRBV29-1,13,NA,TRBJ2-3,CSVDRSSTDTQYF,TGCAGCGTTGACAGATCTAGCACAGATACGCAGTATTTT
TRBV5-4,13,NA,TRBJ1-2,CASSLKQGLGYTF,TGTGCCAGCAGCTTGAAACAGGGTCTTGGCTACACCTTC
TRBV2,21,NA,TRBJ2-1,CASRFPVTGPIGDYSYNEQFF,TGTGCCAGCAGATTCCCCGTGACAGGCCCGATCGGGGACTACTCCTACAATGAGCAGTTCTTC
TRBV6-5,14,NA,TRBJ1-4,CASSYVGAEEKLFF,TGTGCCAGCAGTTACGTGGGGGCAGAAGAAAAACTGTTTTTT
TRBV2,11,NA,TRBJ1-1,CASSVGTEAFF,TGTGCCAGCAGCGTTGGGACTGAAGCTTTCTTT
TRBV6-1,14,TRBD2,TRBJ2-2,CASSPEGGTGELFF,TGTGCCAGCAGTCCAGAGGGAGGGACCGGGGAGCTGTTTTTT
TRBV5-4,13,NA,TRBJ1-2,CASSPDKGYGYTF,TGTGCCAGCAGCCCGGACAAGGGCTATGGCTACACCTTC
TRBV28,18,NA,TRBJ2-5,CASSSPGRAIRYQETQYF,TGTGCCAGCAGTTCCCCAGGTCGCGCTATCAGGTATCAAGAGACCCAGTACTTC
TRBV7-2,14,NA,TRBJ2-2,CASSLQGLGGELFF,TGTGCCAGCAGCTTACAGGGATTGGGCGGGGAGCTGTTTTTT
TRBV5-5,16,NA,TRBJ2-6,CASSNPGATGANVLTF,TGTGCCAGCAGCAATCCAGGGGCAACCGGGGCCAACGTCCTGACTTTC
TRBV19,17,NA,TRBJ2-7,CASSTRFPGHTGYEQYF,TGTGCCAGTAGTACCCGATTTCCCGGTCACACTGGCTACGAGCAGTACTTC
TRBV30,15,TRBD1,TRBJ2-1,CAWRGDMDRANEQFF,TGTGCCTGGAGGGGAGACATGGACAGGGCGAATGAGCAGTTCTTC
TRBV28,15,TRBD1,TRBJ1-4,CASSLQTGGYEKLFF,TGTGCCAGCAGTTTACAGACAGGGGGCTATGAAAAACTGTTTTTT
TRBV28,15,NA,TRBJ1-1,CASSPLGSRGTEAFF,TGTGCCAGCAGTCCCTTGGGGTCGAGAGGGACTGAAGCTTTCTTT
TRBV6-1,14,TRBD1,TRBJ2-7,CASRTGTGAYEQYF,TGTGCCAGCAGGACCGGGACAGGGGCCTACGAGCAGTACTTC
TRBV5-5,13,NA,TRBJ1-6,CASSAEWGSPLHF,TGTGCCAGCAGCGCCGAGTGGGGCTCACCCCTCCACTTT
TRBV18,13,TRBD1,TRBJ2-4,CASSPGGKNIQYF,TGTGCCAGCTCTCCAGGGGGTAAAAACATTCAGTACTTC
TRBV6-6,12,NA,TRBJ1-6,CASSQGNSPLHF,TGTGCCAGTTCCCAGGGGAATTCACCCCTCCACTTT
TRBV5-8,17,TRBD2,TRBJ2-5,CASSISGRLAGGETQYF,TGTGCCAGCAGCATCTCCGGACGGCTAGCGGGAGGAGAGACCCAGTACTTC
TRBV30,13,NA,TRBJ1-5,CAWSSSFNQPQHF,TGTGCCTGGAGTTCCAGCTTCAATCAGCCCCAGCATTTT
TRBV30,13,TRBD1,TRBJ2-7,CAWSTGGAFEQYF,TGTGCCTGGAGTACAGGGGGCGCGTTCGAGCAGTACTTC